The 21 T cell receptor beta chains below come from one sample, sequenced in a study of radiotherapy plus CTLA-4 blockade in lung cancer. Method: immunoSEQ multiplex PCR; TCRdb's copy keeps in-frame clones and lacks some. The repertoire has about 32,000 clones, about 81% of them found once; the top ten carry around 24%. The sample in question was peripheral blood, obtained from a patient treated with radiotherapy plus ipilimumab. The receptors were sampled from a human donor with non-small cell lung cancer that progressed on radiotherapy plus ipilimumab.

The rearrangement joins TRBV7-2 to TRBJ1-4; the D is unclear. The CDR3 is made up of 14 amino acids. Looked up from germline, CDR1 is SGHTA and CDR2 is FQGNSA. V lost 3 bases and J 0 bases, leaving 5 bases between the germline ends. CDR3 coding DNA: TGTGCCAGCAGCTTCACAGCAACTAATGAAAAACTGTTTTTT. Protein sequence: CASSFTATNEKLFF.

This clone occurred once. J is TRBJ1-2 and V is TRBV6-1; possibly TRBD1 for D (6 bases). Per the germline V gene, CDR1 is MNHNS and CDR2 is SASEGT. V was pared by 8 bases and J by 4 bases, with 14 bases between. The CDR3 is 13 residues long. The CDR3 sequence is CASRPGDTYGYTF. The CDR3 DNA is TGTGCCAGCCGGCCAGGGGATACCTATGGCTACACCTTC.

The J gene is TRBJ1-5, the V gene TRBV4-1; D uncertain. This CDR3 region has 15 residues. Germline V gene lookup returns CDR1 MGHRA and CDR2 YSYEKL. Trimming took off 3 bases at V and 1 base at J, with 10 bases between the two ends. CDR3 coding DNA: TGCGCCAGCAGCCAGGTTGGAGCGAGCAATCAGCCCCAGCATTTT. It yields the protein CASSQVGASNQPQHF.

This clone occurred once. The V and J genes are TRBV7-9 and TRBJ1-1; D possibly corresponds to TRBD1 (6 bases). Deletions cut 5 bases from V and 4 bases from J, with 14 bases between. The CDR3 consists of 14 residues. CDR1 SEHNR and CDR2 FQNEAQ come from the germline V gene (reference sequence). The chain's CDR3 is CASSAQQGTTEAFF. The CDR3 DNA sequence: TGTGCCAGCAGCGCCCAACAGGGTACCACTGAAGCTTTCTTT.

This chain uses TRBV12-5 with TRBJ2-7; 8 positions match TRBD2. Germline loops: CDR1 LGHNT, CDR2 FRNRAP. CDR3 size: 17 residues. V lost 0 bases to trimming and J lost 2 bases; unmatched junction nucleotides: 9. CDR3 DNA: TGTGCTAGTGGTTTGGTAACGGGGGGGGGTGCAGCCTACGAGCAGTACTTC. Its translation: CASGLVTGGGAAYEQYF.

J is TRBJ1-3 and V is TRBV18; D may be TRBD1 (6 bases). This CDR3 comprises 15 residues. V dropped 5 bases and J dropped 3 bases, with 14 bases sitting between them. Germline CDR1 and CDR2: KGHSH and LQKENI. The CDR3 spells CASSSRDKVGNTIYF. CDR3 sequence (DNA): TGTGCCAGCTCATCCCGGGACAAGGTTGGAAACACCATATATTTT.

V and J are TRBV7-9 and TRBJ1-4; 7 nucleotides agree with TRBD1. The germline V gene encodes CDR1 SEHNR and CDR2 FQNEAQ (reference sequence). The CDR3 totals 16 residues. The junction had 4 bases not matched to a gene; V was cut back by 3 bases and J by 0 bases. CDR3 loop: CASSFWTGSTNEKLFF. The CDR3 DNA reads TGTGCCAGCAGCTTCTGGACAGGCTCAACTAATGAAAAACTGTTTTTT.

This clone turned up a few times. J is TRBJ2-2 and V is TRBV5-8, with 7 bases lining up with TRBD1. CDR1 is SGHTS, CDR2 YDEGEE, per germline. The CDR3 totals 16 residues. V lost 0 bases to trimming and J lost 5 bases; unmatched junction nucleotides: 7. The CDR3 nucleotides read TGTGCCAGCAGCTTGGGTCGGAGACAGGGAACCGGGGAGCTGTTTTTT. Its protein is CASSLGRRQGTGELFF. The whole variable domain, remainder taken from reference TRBV5-8 and TRBJ2-2, is EAGVTQSPTHLIKTRGQQATLRCSPISGHTSVYWYQQALGLGLQFLLWYDEGEERNRGNFPPRFSGRQFPNYSSELNVNALELEDSALYLCASSLGRRQGTGELFFGEGSRLTVL.

This chain connects TRBV27 to TRBJ2-3, with TRBD2 matching over 10 bases. CDR1 is MNHEY, CDR2 SMNVEV, per germline (reference sequence). The CDR3 extends over 17 amino acids. With V trimmed by 4 bases and J by 3 bases, 10 bases remained unmatched. As DNA, the CDR3 is TGTGCCAGCAGTTACCCGTCGGAGCGGGGGGGAACAGATACGCAGTATTTT. Translation gives CASSYPSERGGTDTQYF.

The chain recombines TRBV5-1 with TRBJ2-7; tentatively, D is TRBD1 (6 bases). The CDR3 runs 14 residues. Germline loops: CDR1 SGHRS, CDR2 YFSETQ. The V gene lost 0 bases and the J gene lost 3 bases, with 10 bases spanning the gap. The chain's CDR3 is CASSLVGADYEQYF. In DNA form, the CDR3 reads TGCGCCAGCAGCTTGGTGGGGGCGGACTACGAGCAGTACTTC.

This clone was observed once. The V call is TRBV7-2, the J call TRBJ2-1; TRBD1 is a possible D gene (5 bases). The CDR3 spans 15 residues. CDR1 is SGHTA, CDR2 FQGNSA, per germline. Trimming took off 1 base at V and 2 bases at J, with 9 bases between the two ends. Written as DNA, the CDR3 is TGTGCCAGCAGCTTAGACACAGGACCCTACAATGAGCAGTTCTTC. Translation: CASSLDTGPYNEQFF.

V usage is TRBV9 and J usage is TRBJ2-1, with 7 bases identical to TRBD2. V was pared by 3 bases and J by 7 bases, with 4 bases of the junction left unmatched. CDR1 SGDLS and CDR2 YYNGEE come from the germline V gene. The CDR3 contains 13 residues. CDR3 sequence: CASSGTSRNEQFF. The CDR3 DNA follows: TGTGCCAGCAGCGGGACTAGTCGGAATGAGCAGTTCTTC.

The rearrangement joins TRBV4-2 to TRBJ2-1, with 16 bases lining up with TRBD2. CDR1 and CDR2 (germline): LGHNA, YNFKEQ. This CDR3 comprises 17 residues. V lost 1 base and J lost 10; bases outside the gene matches: 7. The CDR3 loop is CASSQVWGTSGGEEQFF. The CDR3 DNA follows: TGTGCCAGCAGCCAAGTGTGGGGGACTAGCGGGGGGGAGGAGCAGTTCTTC.

The table lists this clone with a few counts. CDR3 loop: CASSPGTSAYEQYF. The CDR3 DNA is TGCGCCAGCAGCCCCGGGACTAGCGCCTACGAGCAGTACTTC. The V and J genes are TRBV5-1 and TRBJ2-7; 10 bases line up with TRBD2. The CDR3 sequence is 14 residues long. Germline-derived CDR1 and CDR2 are SGHRS and YFSETQ. V gave up 4 bases and J gave up 2 bases; unmatched junction bases: 3. Using reference TRBV5-1 and TRBJ2-7 for the parts outside the CDR3, the full variable domain is KAGVTQTPRYLIKTRGQQVTLSCSPISGHRSVSWYQQTPGQGLQFLFEYFSETQRNKGNFPGRFSGRQFSNSRSEMNVSTLELGDSALYLCASSPGTSAYEQYFGPGTRLTVT.

The gene calls are TRBV12-1 and TRBJ2-7; the table's D call, TRBD2, was not checked against the DNA. TRBV12-1 is an annotated pseudogene. There are 14 residues in the CDR3. The CDR3 reads CASSFMGGLYEQYF. The CDR3 DNA follows: TGTGCCAGCAGCTTTATGGGGGGACTCTACGAGCAGTACTTC.

The chain carries TRBV7-3 and TRBJ2-2; maybe TRBD2 (5 bases). CDR3 size: 14 residues. Germline V gives CDR1 SGHTA, CDR2 FQGTGA. V lost 8 bases and J 2 bases, leaving 12 bases between the germline ends. Written as DNA, the CDR3 is TGTGCCAGCGGAGAGGGTGTTAACACCGGGGAGCTGTTTTTT. Translation: CASGEGVNTGELFF.

This chain links TRBV4-1 with TRBJ2-5, with D possibly matching TRBD1 (5 bases). The V gene lost 0 bases and the J gene lost 0 bases, with 17 bases spanning the gap. The CDR3 has 18 amino acids. From germline, CDR1 is MGHRA and CDR2 YSYEKL. CDR3 DNA: TGCGCCAGCAGCCAAGATTTAGCCGCCGCAGGGAACCAAGAGACCCAGTACTTC. The encoded protein is CASSQDLAAAGNQETQYF.

This CDR3 reads CASSQGTASHGYTF. DNA of the CDR3: TGCGCCAGCAGTCAAGGGACAGCCTCACATGGCTACACCTTC. The chain is built from TRBV23-1 and TRBJ1-2, with TRBD1 matching over 7 bases. TRBV23-1 is annotated as an ORF whose role is uncertain. With 2 bases clipped from V and 6 bases from J, the junction kept 6 bases outside the gene matches. This CDR3 contains 14 residues.

This clone was detected only a few times. The chain has TRBV6-5 and TRBJ2-7; D not certain. Trimming stripped 6 bases from V and 3 bases from J, with 18 bases between. CDR1 MNHEY and CDR2 SVGAGI come from the germline V gene. The CDR3 has 15 amino acids. DNA of the CDR3: TGTGCCAGCAGCGAACCCCTCCATCAGCGCTACGAGCAGTACTTC. Translating it yields CASSEPLHQRYEQYF.

The chain recombines TRBV4-2 with TRBJ2-3; 9 bases agree with TRBD2. There are 17 residues in the CDR3. Germline loops: CDR1 LGHNA, CDR2 YNFKEQ. Unmatched junction bases numbered 10, after V lost 1 base and J lost 5 bases. The CDR3 loop reads CASSQGRAGGAEDTQYF. The CDR3 DNA sequence: TGTGCCAGCAGCCAAGGGAGGGCGGGGGGGGCGGAAGATACGCAGTATTTT.

The V gene is TRBV14, the J gene TRBJ1-6; a possible D gene is TRBD1 (5 bases). The CDR3 has 15 amino acids. Trimming removed 1 base at V and 10 bases at J, with 14 bases between. Germline lookup yields CDR1 SGHDN and CDR2 FVKESK. CDR3 coding DNA: TGTGCCAGCAGCCAAGTTAGGGGAACCACATCACCCCTCCACTTT. Translated: CASSQVRGTTSPLHF. The entire variable domain, with the rest obtained from reference TRBV14 and TRBJ1-6, is as follows: EAGVTQFPSHSVIEKGQTVTLRCDPISGHDNLYWYRRVMGKEIKFLLHFVKESKQDESGMPNNRFLAERTGGTYSTLKVQPAELEDSGVYFCASSQVRGTTSPLHFGNGTRLTVT.